The 32 T cell receptor beta chains reported below all come from one sample, sequenced in a study of T cell responses to AZD1222 COVID-19 vaccine. Libraries were prepared by immunoSEQ multiplex PCR; TCRdb keeps only in-frame clonotypes and omits some of them. The data show about 27,000 clones, around 93% seen once. The sample here was peripheral blood, taken 28 days after the second AZD1222 dose. The receptors shown here come from an adult who received the AZD1222 COVID-19 vaccine.

The chain joins TRBV19 to TRBJ1-5, with a tentative D call TRBD1 (5 bases). In germline, CDR1 is LNHDA, CDR2 SQIVND (reference sequence). V shed 3 bases and J shed 5 bases, with 5 bases lying between them. The CDR3 spans 12 residues. The CDR3 here is CASSMGDQPQHF. Written as DNA, the CDR3 is TGTGCCAGTAGTATGGGGGATCAGCCCCAGCATTTT.

This rearrangement joins TRBV28 to TRBJ1-6; a possible D gene is TRBD1 (6 bases). This CDR3 has 13 residues. From germline, CDR1 is MDHEN and CDR2 SYDVKM. Trimming left V 5 bases short and J 10 bases short, with 12 bases between. The CDR3 coding sequence is TGTGCCAGCAGTCGCCAGGGGAGCTCACCCCTCCACTTT. Amino acids: CASSRQGSSPLHF.

The chain combines TRBV28 with TRBJ1-2; TRBD1 matches 9 bases. The CDR3 length is 15 residues. Trimming took 2 bases from V and 7 from J; bases not matched to a gene: 8. CDR1 is MDHEN, CDR2 SYDVKM, per germline. The CDR3 sequence: CASSLPGQGSFGYTF. The CDR3 nucleotides are TGTGCCAGCAGTTTACCGGGACAGGGATCATTTGGCTACACCTTC.

The rearrangement links TRBV28 to TRBJ2-3; D is undetermined. Germline V gene data show CDR1 as MDHEN and CDR2 as SYDVKM. Trimming stripped 5 bases from V and 0 bases from J, with 3 bases between. There are 12 residues in the CDR3. CDR3 region: CASSDSTDTQYF. In DNA, the CDR3 is TGTGCCAGCAGTGACAGCACAGATACGCAGTATTTT.

The chain couples TRBV5-1 to TRBJ2-1, with D unresolved. Germline V CDR1 and CDR2: SGHRS, YFSETQ. V was shortened by 3 bases and J by 4 bases, with 14 bases between the two germline ends. The CDR3 runs to 15 residues. This CDR3 reads CASSYGGNSYNEQFF. The CDR3 region has the DNA TGCGCCAGCAGCTATGGCGGAAATTCGTACAATGAGCAGTTCTTC.

This chain connects TRBV4-1 to TRBJ1-6, with D unresolved. This CDR3 is built from 16 residues. CDR1 MGHRA and CDR2 YSYEKL come from the germline V gene. The V gene lost 0 bases and the J gene lost 5 bases, with 11 bases spanning the gap. CDR3 region: CASSQDASRDNSPLHF. For the CDR3, the DNA is TGCGCCAGCAGCCAAGATGCGTCCAGAGATAATTCACCCCTCCACTTT.

This chain links TRBV7-2 with TRBJ1-2; perhaps TRBD1 as D (5 bases). Germline assignment: CDR1 SGHTA and CDR2 FQGNSA. There are 14 residues in the CDR3. V lost 5 bases to trimming and J lost 7 bases, with 17 bases between them. The chain's CDR3 is CASSQARQRVGYTF. The CDR3, as DNA: TGTGCCAGCAGCCAGGCCCGACAGAGGGTTGGCTACACCTTC.

This clone is medium-sized (0.01 to 0.1%) in the sample. Written as DNA, the CDR3 is TGTGCCAGCAGCTTGGGTTTTGGGGTCGGTCCAGATACGCAGTATTTT. Protein: CASSLGFGVGPDTQYF. The chain recombines TRBV7-3 with TRBJ2-3; no reliable D call. Germline loops: CDR1 SGHTA, CDR2 FQGTGA. The CDR3 covers 16 residues. Trimming removed 3 bases from V and 4 bases from J, with 17 bases in between. The full variable domain, with the rest looked up from reference TRBV7-3 and TRBJ2-3, is GAGVSQTPSNKVTEKGKYVELRCDPISGHTALYWYRQSLGQGPEFLIYFQGTGAADDSGLPNDRFFAVRPEGSVSTLKIQRTERGDSAVYLCASSLGFGVGPDTQYFGPGTRLTVL.

For the CDR3, the DNA is TGTGCCACCAGTGATGGGGGGAATCAGCCCCAGCATTTT. Translated: CATSDGGNQPQHF. The genes are TRBV24-1 and TRBJ1-5; TRBD1 might be the D (5 bases). Per germline, CDR1 KGHDR and CDR2 SFDVKD. Between the trimmed V and J ends, which lost 3 bases and 4 bases, there was a span of 6 bases. This CDR3 comprises 13 residues.

V is TRBV5-1 and J is TRBJ2-2; D is possibly TRBD1 or TRBD2 (5 bases each). The CDR3 runs to 15 residues. The germline gives CDR1 SGHRS, CDR2 YFSETQ. V gave up 1 base and J gave up 8 bases, with 15 bases separating them. Here the CDR3 DNA reads TGCGCCAGCAGCTTGAGCCCACCGGGGCGTGGGGAGCTGTTTTTT. Its protein is CASSLSPPGRGELFF.

This rearrangement joins TRBV5-8 to TRBJ1-6; tentative D call: TRBD1 (5 bases). The germline gives CDR1 SGHTS, CDR2 YDEGEE. Trimming took off 4 bases at V and 9 bases at J, with 17 bases between the two ends. There are 15 residues in the CDR3. The CDR3: CASSVQGDDVSPLHF. DNA of the CDR3: TGTGCCAGCAGCGTGCAGGGCGACGACGTTTCACCCCTCCACTTT.

The V and J genes are TRBV28 and TRBJ1-1; D ambiguous. This CDR3 has 18 residues. The germline V gene encodes CDR1 MDHEN and CDR2 SYDVKM. The V end lost 8 bases, the J end lost 7 bases, and 32 bases lay between the germline ends. The CDR3 DNA follows: TGTGCCAGCGGACCGACAATACGGATTGTGGGGTTTAGAGTTGAAGCTTTCTTT. This sequence encodes CASGPTIRIVGFRVEAFF.

This chain connects TRBV28 to TRBJ2-2; D is possibly TRBD1 (5 bases). V lost 7 bases and J lost 3, with 12 bases in between. The germline gives CDR1 MDHEN, CDR2 SYDVKM. This CDR3 spans 14 amino acids. The CDR3, as DNA: TGTGCCAGCACTTGGCTCAGGGACACCGGGGAGCTGTTTTTT. This gives the protein CASTWLRDTGELFF.

The CDR3 sequence: CATSSRGSYEQYF. The CDR3 DNA sequence: TGTGCCACCTCCTCCAGGGGGTCCTACGAGCAGTACTTC. The chain employs TRBV24-1 and TRBJ2-7, with 7 bases aligning to TRBD1. Trimming at V came to 9 bases and at J to 1 base, leaving 5 bases not matched to a gene. The germline gives CDR1 KGHDR, CDR2 SFDVKD. The CDR3 extends over 13 amino acids.

J is TRBJ2-2 and V is TRBV16; 7 nucleotides match TRBD2. Germline lookup yields CDR1 KGHSY and CDR2 FQNENV. The CDR3 sequence is 15 residues long. Germline trimming cut 4 bases from V and 0 bases from J; bases unmatched to any gene: 2. CDR3 residues: CASSRRGTNTGELFF. As DNA, the CDR3 is TGTGCCAGCAGCCGGCGGGGGACGAACACCGGGGAGCTGTTTTTT.

This chain uses TRBV7-9 with TRBJ2-7; a weak D match, TRBD2 (6 bases). CDR1 is SEHNR and CDR2 is FQNEAQ in the germline V gene (reference sequence). Trimming removed 0 bases at V and 6 bases at J, with 6 bases between. There are 12 residues in the CDR3. As DNA, the CDR3 is TGTGCCAGCAGCTTAGCACTAGCCGAGCAGTACTTC. Translation gives CASSLALAEQYF.

This CDR3 reads CASSLLGGSPLHF. The CDR3 region has the DNA TGTGCCAGCAGCTTGTTGGGAGGGTCACCCCTCCACTTT. The chain couples TRBV5-4 to TRBJ1-6; D uncertain. The V gene's germline CDR1 is SGHNT and CDR2 YYREEE (reference sequence). This CDR3 region has 13 residues. Trimming cost V 1 base and J 10 bases, with 9 bases left between them.

The chain uses TRBV30 and TRBJ1-2, with D perhaps matching TRBD1 (5 bases). CDR1 GTSNPN and CDR2 SVGIG come from the germline V gene (reference sequence). V lost 2 bases to trimming and J lost 8 bases, with 12 bases between them. The CDR3 is 12 residues long. The CDR3 DNA reads TGTGCCTGGAGTCCGGGACGATTGGGCTACACCTTC. It specifies CAWSPGRLGYTF.

The chain carries TRBV19 and TRBJ2-3; D not certain. This CDR3 contains 15 residues. V lost 9 bases, J lost 6 bases, and 22 bases lay in between. CDR1 is LNHDA, CDR2 SQIVND, per germline (reference sequence). The CDR3 is CASKPDTSVGDTQYF. The DNA for the CDR3 is TGTGCCAGCAAGCCCGACACCTCAGTGGGTGATACGCAGTATTTT.

This sequence joins TRBV11-1 and TRBJ1-5, with a tentative D call TRBD1 (6 bases). The CDR3 extends over 13 amino acids. Looked up from germline, CDR1 is SGHAT and CDR2 is FQDESV (reference sequence). Trimming took 8 bases from V and 3 from J, leaving 11 bases between them. The CDR3 loop is CASGRDNNQPQHF. The CDR3, as DNA: TGTGCCAGCGGACGGGACAACAATCAGCCCCAGCATTTT.

This clone was counted once. The V gene is TRBV5-1, the J gene TRBJ2-6; tentative D call: TRBD1 (5 bases). Germline V lookup: CDR1 SGHRS, CDR2 YFSETQ. The V and J ends lost 4 bases and 0 bases respectively, with 11 bases between them. This CDR3 region has 16 residues. CDR3 nucleotides: TGCGCCAGCAGCATAGGGGCGAACTCTGGGGCCAACGTCCTGACTTTC. As protein: CASSIGANSGANVLTF.

The chain carries TRBV27 and TRBJ2-3; possibly TRBD1 for D (5 bases). Per the germline V gene, CDR1 is MNHEY and CDR2 is SMNVEV (reference sequence). CDR3 size: 13 residues. Trimming cost V 3 bases and J 6 bases, with 10 bases left between them. The CDR3 DNA reads as TGTGCCAGCAGTTTCCGGCCAGGGGATACGCAGTATTTT. This encodes CASSFRPGDTQYF.

The chain links TRBV5-1 to TRBJ2-7; D could derive from TRBD1 or TRBD2 (5 bases each). The CDR3 spans 15 residues. Germline CDR1 and CDR2: SGHRS and YFSETQ. Trimming shortened V by 0 bases and J by 3 bases, and 13 bases separated the two germline ends. In DNA, the CDR3 is TGCGCCAGCAGCTTGGACGGTGGGGGATTCTACGAGCAGTACTTC. Protein: CASSLDGGGFYEQYF.

This clone came up once. The chain couples TRBV4-2 to TRBJ2-2; possibly TRBD2 for D (5 bases). This CDR3 region has 13 residues. The V end was cut by 1 base, the J end by 9 bases, with 9 bases between. Germline V CDR1 and CDR2: LGHNA, YNFKEQ. CDR3 sequence (DNA): TGTGCCAGCAGCCAAGCGGGGATCAGGGAGCTGTTTTTT. This encodes CASSQAGIRELFF.

V and J are TRBV5-6 and TRBJ1-2; TRBD1 agrees at 10 bases. Germline CDR1 and CDR2: SGHDT and YYEEEE. This CDR3 spans 15 amino acids. The V segment lost 4 bases and the J segment 0 bases; nucleotides outside the gene matches: 3. CDR3 loop: CASSADRGPNYGYTF. The CDR3 region has the DNA TGTGCCAGCAGCGCTGACAGGGGGCCTAACTATGGCTACACCTTC.

The chain combines TRBV6-5 with TRBJ1-2; D is unresolved. CDR1 and CDR2 from the germline V gene are MNHEY and SVGAGI. The CDR3 contains 13 residues. The germline V and J ends were trimmed by 6 bases and 2 bases, with 10 bases remaining between them. CDR3 DNA: TGTGCCAGCAGCCCCCGGGGAAACTATGGCTACACCTTC. This codes for CASSPRGNYGYTF.

This clone was picked up a small number of times. This CDR3 reads CASSQGWGLALGLYNEQFF. CDR3 bases: TGTGCCAGCAGCCAAGGGTGGGGACTAGCGTTGGGCCTGTACAATGAGCAGTTCTTC. This chain uses TRBV4-2 with TRBJ2-1, with 10 bases lining up with TRBD2. CDR1 and CDR2 (germline): LGHNA, YNFKEQ. V lost 1 base and J lost 4; bases outside the gene matches: 13. There are 19 residues in the CDR3.

The gene calls are TRBV29-1 and TRBJ1-5; D ambiguous. Germline V CDR1 and CDR2: SQVTM, ANQGSEA. V gave up 4 bases and J gave up 4 bases, with 11 bases separating them. This CDR3 contains 13 residues. CDR3 sequence reads: CSVVSDLNQPQHF. In DNA form, the CDR3 reads TGCAGCGTTGTCTCGGATCTTAATCAGCCCCAGCATTTT.

The chain recombines TRBV7-9 with TRBJ1-1; D is possibly TRBD1 (5 bases). The CDR3 extends over 14 amino acids. The germline V gene has CDR1 SEHNR and CDR2 FQNEAQ (reference sequence). V was cut by 0 bases and J by 5 bases, with 10 bases left in between. The DNA of the CDR3 is TGTGCCAGCAGCTTAGCGCGGCAGGGAACTGAAGCTTTCTTT. Amino acids: CASSLARQGTEAFF.

This chain connects TRBV3-1 (or the pseudogene TRBV3-2) to TRBJ2-7; TRBD1 might be the D (5 bases). Germline-derived CDR1 and CDR2 are LGHDT and YNNKEL (reference sequence). The CDR3 runs 13 residues. V shed 2 bases and J shed 3 bases, with 8 bases lying between them. CDR3 in amino acids: CASSQWGDYEQYF. The DNA of the CDR3 is TGTGCCAGCAGCCAATGGGGCGACTACGAGCAGTACTTC.

This chain links TRBV9 with TRBJ1-4, with 9 bases matching TRBD1. The CDR3 consists of 14 residues. Germline CDR1 and CDR2: SGDLS and YYNGEE. With 1 base clipped from V and 6 bases from J, the junction kept 1 base outside the gene matches. DNA of the CDR3: TGTGCCAGCAGCGTAAGGGACAGGGATGAAAAACTGTTTTTT. As protein: CASSVRDRDEKLFF.

The chain combines TRBV19 with TRBJ2-3; the D gene could be TRBD1 or TRBD2 (5 bases each). This CDR3 has 14 amino acids. Germline lookup yields CDR1 LNHDA and CDR2 SQIVND (reference sequence). Trimming shortened V by 9 bases and J by 2 bases, and 15 bases separated the two germline ends. CDR3 region: CASRPGPVTDTQYF. Here the CDR3 DNA reads TGTGCCAGCCGCCCGGGACCAGTCACAGATACGCAGTATTTT.